Following are 20 T cell receptor beta chains from one sample sequenced in a study of T cell repertoires in cytomegalovirus infection. Their antigen targets remain unknown. TCRdb analysed the reads with MiXCR anew, one entry per CDR3 protein. This sample carries some 900,000 distinct CDR3 sequences, approximately 30% of them seen once, and the ten largest clones take approximately 13%. Material: cultured CD8+ T cells from PBMCs, obtained from culture after CMV antigen stimulation. These TCRs come from a human donor in good health (CMV status not recorded). Some clones in this sample may be carry-over from other donors' samples.

This clonotype came up many times. The V call is TRBV4-3, the J call TRBJ1-1, with a tentative D call TRBD1 (6 bases). CDR1 LGHNA and CDR2 YSLEER come from the germline V gene. The CDR3 loop spans 13 amino acids. V shed 1 base and J shed 6 bases, with 9 bases lying between them. The CDR3 reads CASSQGKGAEAFF. The DNA for the CDR3 is TGCGCCAGCAGCCAAGGTAAGGGGGCTGAAGCTTTCTTT.

This chain connects TRBV7-9 to TRBJ1-5; D call uncertain. The germline V gene has CDR1 SEHNR and CDR2 FQNEAQ (reference sequence). The CDR3 extends over 14 amino acids. The V end lost 3 bases, the J end lost 5 bases, and 11 bases lay between the germline ends. In DNA, the CDR3 is TGTGCCAGCAGCTTGATGGGTTACCATCAGCCCCAGCATTTT. It is translated as CASSLMGYHQPQHF.

This rearrangement joins TRBV29-1 to TRBJ2-2, with D hard to call. The CDR3 runs to 19 residues. Trimming pared 0 bases from V and 0 bases from J, leaving 20 bases between. Germline lookup yields CDR1 SQVTM and CDR2 ANQGSEA. Here the CDR3 DNA reads TGCAGCGTTGAAGAATTTAGTAGTTCTGGGCAGACGAACACCGGGGAGCTGTTTTTT. This codes for CSVEEFSSSGQTNTGELFF.

This clonotype came up once. The V gene is TRBV5-1, the J gene TRBJ2-5, with 8 bases lining up with TRBD2. This CDR3 has 16 amino acids. Germline CDR1 reads SGHRS; CDR2 reads YFSETQ. V dropped 4 bases and J dropped 5; count of bases not matched to a gene: 13. CDR3 region: CASSKGSGGDEETQYF. The CDR3, as DNA: TGCGCCAGCAGCAAGGGGTCCGGGGGGGATGAGGAGACCCAGTACTTC.

This clonotype was detected a few times. The J gene is TRBJ1-5, the V gene TRBV2, with TRBD1 matching over 10 bases. CDR3 length equals 15 residues. In germline, CDR1 is SNHLY, CDR2 FYNNEI. J lost 2 bases, V lost 9 bases, and 7 bases had no gene match. This CDR3 reads CARGTGENGNQPQHF. The CDR3 coding sequence is TGTGCCAGAGGGACAGGGGAAAACGGCAATCAGCCCCAGCATTTT. The whole variable domain, filled in from reference TRBV2 and TRBJ1-5, reads EPEVTQTPSHQVTQMGQEVILRCVPISNHLYFYWYRQILGQKVEFLVSFYNNEISEKSEIFDDQFSVERPDGSNFTLKIRSTKLEDSAMYFCARGTGENGNQPQHFGDGTRLSIL.

This clonotype was picked up many times. The chain uses TRBV7-6 and TRBJ1-2; TRBD1 agrees at 7 bases. The CDR3 covers 15 residues. Germline CDR1 reads SGHVS; CDR2 reads FNYEAQ. V was clipped by 1 base and J by 7 bases; unmatched bases: 9. The CDR3 nucleotides are TGTGCCAGCAGCTTAGGAACCCGACAGGGCGGTGGCTACACCTTC. Its translation is CASSLGTRQGGGYTF.

In its sample, this clonotype was seen many times. The chain employs TRBV7-2 and TRBJ2-7; possibly TRBD1 or TRBD2 for D (5 bases each). Trimming stripped 4 bases from V and 1 base from J, with 8 bases between. Germline-derived CDR1 and CDR2 are SGHTA and FQGNSA. The CDR3 totals 13 residues. This chain's CDR3 is CASSSGPSYEQYV. The CDR3 nucleotides are TGTGCCAGCAGCTCGGGACCTTCCTACGAGCAGTACGTC.

The V and J genes are TRBV27 and TRBJ2-1, with 10 bases that match TRBD2. Germline V gene lookup returns CDR1 MNHEY and CDR2 SMNVEV (reference sequence). Losses at the gene ends were 10 bases for V and 12 bases for J; bases not matched to a gene: 12. CDR3 length: 13 residues. CDR3 in amino acids: CATGPSGGGWQFF. The CDR3 DNA follows: TGTGCCACCGGACCCAGCGGGGGGGGCTGGCAGTTCTTC.

There are many counts of this clonotype. The rearrangement links TRBV19 to TRBJ2-1, with D maybe TRBD2 (6 bases). The ends were cut back, 11 bases at V and 1 base at J, with 12 bases in the middle. This CDR3 is built from 13 residues. Germline V gene sequence: CDR1 LNHDA, CDR2 SQIVND (reference sequence). CDR3 coding DNA: TGTGCCGGGGGTAGCGGTTCCTACAATGAGCAGTTCTTC. This translates into CAGGSGSYNEQFF. The whole variable domain, remainder taken from reference TRBV19 and TRBJ2-1, is DGGITQSPKYLFRKEGQNVTLSCEQNLNHDAMYWYRQDPGQGLRLIYYSQIVNDFQKGDIAEGYSVSREKKESFPLTVTSAQKNPTAFYLCAGGSGSYNEQFFGPGTRLTVL.

The table lists this clonotype with a count of one. The gene calls are TRBV29-1 and TRBJ2-1; D is unresolved. The CDR3 is 16 amino acids. Germline values: CDR1 SQVTM, CDR2 ANQGSEA. V lost 1 base and J 1 base, leaving 14 bases between the germline ends. The DNA for the CDR3 is TGCAGCGTTGAAGGGGGAAGGGATTTGTCCTACAATGAGCAGTTCTTC. Encoded protein: CSVEGGRDLSYNEQFF.

This chain links TRBV12-3 or TRBV12-4 with TRBJ1-1; a possible D gene is TRBD1 (6 bases). V lost 10 bases and J 0 bases, leaving 12 bases between the germline ends. This CDR3 contains 13 residues. The DNA of the CDR3 is TGTGCCACCTCGGACAGTATGAACACTGAAGCTTTCTTT. Translating gives CATSDSMNTEAFF.

In its sample, this clonotype was seen many times. V gene TRBV27 combines with J gene TRBJ1-1, with 7 bases identical to TRBD1. The CDR3 spans 14 residues. Per germline, CDR1 MNHEY and CDR2 SMNVEV (reference sequence). With 2 bases clipped from V and 4 bases from J, the junction kept 4 bases outside the gene matches. The chain's CDR3 is CASSLLQGFTEAFF. In DNA form, the CDR3 reads TGTGCCAGCAGTTTACTACAGGGGTTCACTGAAGCTTTCTTT.

The count of this clonotype is one. The CDR3 region has the DNA TGTGCCAGTAGTACCTCCGGGACAGGGGGGCGGGAGCAGTACTTC. Translation: CASSTSGTGGREQYF. The gene calls are TRBV19 and TRBJ2-7, with 11 bases lining up with TRBD1. There are 15 residues in the CDR3. The germline CDR1 and CDR2 sequences are LNHDA and SQIVND (reference sequence). Trimming cost V 4 bases and J 7 bases; bases outside gene matches: 9.

The genes are TRBV27 and TRBJ1-2; D gene uncertain. The CDR3 is 14 amino acids. Looked up from germline, CDR1 is MNHEY and CDR2 is SMNVEV (reference sequence). V lost 2 bases, J lost 8 bases, and 15 bases lay in between. In DNA form, the CDR3 reads TGTGCCAGCAGTTTAGGGCGGACGGCGGAAGGCTACACCTTC. Protein product: CASSLGRTAEGYTF.

This chain links TRBV6-2 or TRBV6-3 with TRBJ2-1, with 10 positions matching TRBD2. Germline CDR1 is MNHEY and CDR2 is SVGEGT. The CDR3 is 16 amino acids. The ends lost 7 bases at V and 8 bases at J; junction bases unmatched: 14. The chain's CDR3 is CASTQTSGGAWDEQFF. For the CDR3, the DNA is TGTGCCAGCACCCAAACGAGCGGGGGGGCGTGGGATGAGCAGTTCTTC.

This chain uses TRBV11-2 with TRBJ2-7; no definite D call. The CDR3 runs to 11 residues. V gave up 7 bases and J gave up 6 bases, with 10 bases separating them. Per germline, CDR1 SGHAT and CDR2 FQNNGV. CDR3 residues: CASTLSLEQYF. The CDR3 DNA sequence: TGTGCCAGCACCCTCAGCCTCGAGCAGTACTTC.

This clonotype was detected a few times. V and J are TRBV6-5 and TRBJ1-2; no reliable D call. Germline V CDR1 and CDR2: MNHEY, SVGAGI. CDR3 size: 12 residues. V was pared by 11 bases and J by 3 bases, with 13 bases between. CDR3 DNA: TGTGCCTCTCTAGGTTCCCACTATGGCTACACCTTC. Amino acids: CASLGSHYGYTF.

V is TRBV15 and J is TRBJ2-3; D is perhaps TRBD1 or TRBD2 (6 bases each). The V gene lost 5 bases and the J gene lost 2 bases, with 20 bases spanning the gap. Germline-derived CDR1 and CDR2 are LNHNV and YYDKDF (reference sequence). This CDR3 comprises 17 residues. CDR3 sequence: CATSLPLRGTFTDTQYF. In nucleotides, the CDR3 is TGTGCCACCAGCCTACCCTTACGGGGGACATTCACAGATACGCAGTATTTT.

This clonotype came up once. The V gene is TRBV7-9, the J gene TRBJ1-1; D is perhaps TRBD1 (5 bases). With 2 bases removed from V and 3 bases from J, the gap between germline ends came to 13 bases. Germline values: CDR1 SEHNR, CDR2 FQNEAQ (reference sequence). The CDR3 sequence is 15 residues long. This chain's CDR3 is CASSLWQGEYTEAFF. DNA for the CDR3: TGTGCCAGCAGCTTATGGCAGGGAGAGTACACTGAAGCTTTCTTT.

The chain employs TRBV9 and TRBJ2-2, with 7 bases that match TRBD2. The CDR3 loop spans 14 amino acids. The germline gives CDR1 SGDLS, CDR2 YYNGEE. With 7 bases clipped from V and 7 bases from J, the junction kept 10 bases outside the gene matches. CDR3 bases: TGTGCCAGCGGGGGAGGGCGGCGGATCGGGGAGCTGTTTTTT. As protein: CASGGGRRIGELFF.